Listed below are T cell receptor beta chains from one sample, sequenced in a study of CD8+CD57+ T cells in acquired aplastic anemia. TCRdb re-analysed the reads in MiXCR, keeping a single row per CDR3 protein. The sample records about 200,000 distinct CDR3 sequences, about 62% being singletons. Sequenced: sorted CD4+, CD8+, or CD8+CD57+ T cells (not recorded which) from PBMCs. All receptors come from a human donor with aplastic anemia. CDR3s include the opening cysteine and the closing phenylalanine or tryptophan. Fields, in order: clone size, CDR3 length, D gene, V gene, J gene, CDR3 DNA, CDR3 protein. The D gene is left open where the match is weak. Some rows have no size entry. The others give once, few or many, or a class for an expanded clone.

NA	17	TRBD1	TRBV7-3	TRBJ2-1	TGTGCCAGCAGCTGGACCCCAGGGGGTGACTCCTACAATGAGCAGTTCTTC	CASSWTPGGDSYNEQFF
NA	14	NA	TRBV5-1	TRBJ1-3	TGCGCCAGCAGCCCCGGAGGGGTCGGAAACACCATATATTTT	CASSPGGVGNTIYF
NA	15	NA	TRBV10-3	TRBJ2-7	TGTGCCATCAGTGACGGGACTGGGAGCTCCTACGAGCAGTACTTC	CAISDGTGSSYEQYF
NA	15	NA	TRBV25-1	TRBJ1-5	TGTGCCAGCAGTGAGGGAAGAGGATTCAGGCAGCCCCAGCATTTT	CASSEGRGFRQPQHF
NA	16	TRBD1	TRBV5-5	TRBJ2-3	TGTGCCAGCAGCCTTGGGGGACAGATCAGCACAGATACGCAGTATTTT	CASSLGGQISTDTQYF
NA	15	NA	TRBV12-3/TRBV12-4	TRBJ2-3	TGTGCCAGCAGCTCCCTCAAGCGGAGCACAGATACGCAGTATTTT	CASSSLKRSTDTQYF
NA	15	TRBD2	TRBV9	TRBJ2-5	TGTGCCAGCAGCGTAGACCAGCGGGGGGGAGAGACCCAGTACTTC	CASSVDQRGGETQYF
NA	14	NA	TRBV24-1	TRBJ1-2	TGTGCCACCAGTGCCGCCGGGGGGTTCTATGGCTACACCTTC	CATSAAGGFYGYTF
NA	14	NA	TRBV7-2	TRBJ2-7	TGTGCCAGCAGCTTAGGAGCAGGGGTTCACGAGCAGTACTTC	CASSLGAGVHEQYF
once	16	TRBD2	TRBV2	TRBJ2-7	TGTGCCAGCAGTGGCCGAACCGGACTAGTCTCCTACGAGCAGTACTTC	CASSGRTGLVSYEQYF
NA	14	TRBD2	TRBV7-8	TRBJ2-7	TGTGCCAGCAGCCAGACTAGCGGGAGGGCCGTGCAGTACTTC	CASSQTSGRAVQYF
NA	14	NA	TRBV15	TRBJ1-1	TGTGCCACCAGCAAGGGAGATTTGAACACTGAAGCTTTCTTT	CATSKGDLNTEAFF
NA	15	NA	TRBV2	TRBJ2-3	TGTGCCAGCAGTGAAGGCACGTCCTACACAGATACGCAGTATTTT	CASSEGTSYTDTQYF
once	14	TRBD2	TRBV7-3	TRBJ2-1	TGTGCCAGCAGCTCCGCTAGCGGGGACAATGAGCAGTTCTTC	CASSSASGDNEQFF
once	13	NA	TRBV12-3/TRBV12-4	TRBJ2-2	TGTGCCAGCAGTTTAAGTTTCAGGGAGGAGCTGTTTTTT	CASSLSFREELFF
many	13	NA	TRBV12-3/TRBV12-4	TRBJ1-1	TGTGCCAGCAGTCTTGGCCCGAACACTGAAGCTTTCTTT	CASSLGPNTEAFF
few	15	NA	TRBV7-9	TRBJ2-5	TGTGCCAGCAGCCGAGTCAGGGTGTCCAGTGAGACCCAGTACTTC	CASSRVRVSSETQYF
NA	14	NA	TRBV10-3	TRBJ1-2	TGTGCCATCAGTTCGCCGGACAGCATCTATGGCTACACCTTC	CAISSPDSIYGYTF
NA	16	TRBD1	TRBV9	TRBJ1-2	TGTGCCAGCAGCGACGGGACAGGGGGCCAGAACTATGGCTACACCTTC	CASSDGTGGQNYGYTF
many	14	TRBD1	TRBV7-9	TRBJ1-2	TGTGCCAGCAGCTACCAAGGACAGGGAGATGGCTACACCTTC	CASSYQGQGDGYTF
NA	14	TRBD2	TRBV20-1	TRBJ2-7	TGCAGTGCTCCGAGGACTAGCCGAGCCTACGAGCAGTACTTC	CSAPRTSRAYEQYF